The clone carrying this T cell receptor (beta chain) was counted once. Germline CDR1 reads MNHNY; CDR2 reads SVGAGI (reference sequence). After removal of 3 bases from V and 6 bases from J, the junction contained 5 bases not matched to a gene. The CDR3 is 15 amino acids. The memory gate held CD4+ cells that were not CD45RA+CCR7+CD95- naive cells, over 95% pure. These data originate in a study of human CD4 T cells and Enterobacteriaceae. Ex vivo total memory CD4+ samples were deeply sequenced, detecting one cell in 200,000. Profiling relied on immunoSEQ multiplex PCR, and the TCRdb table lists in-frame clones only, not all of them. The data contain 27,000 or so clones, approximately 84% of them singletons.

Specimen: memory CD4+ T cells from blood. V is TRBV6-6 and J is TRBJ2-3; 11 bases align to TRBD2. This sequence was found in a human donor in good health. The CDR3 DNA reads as TGTGCCAGCAGTTATACTAGCGGGAGAATGGATACGCAGTATTTT. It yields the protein CASSYTSGRMDTQYF.